This T cell receptor (beta chain) derives from a study of CDR3 diversity in severe acne (dated by TCRdb to about 2019). CDR1 and CDR2 (MNHEY, SVGAGI) derive from the germline V gene. The CDR3, cysteine through phenylalanine, is 15 amino acids long. The CDR3 DNA has 45 bases and is translated from base 1. V ends up 2 bases short and J 1 base short, with an unmatched junction base count of 4. Library prep was done by PCR. TCRdb names Illumina HiSeq 2000 as the instrument used. TCRdb's own reprocessing of the public reads used fastp at Q25 and MiXCR and kept productive beta chains. Every distinct CDR3 protein forms one entry, paired with its most common genes and DNA. The sample table records fewer than 90,000 distinct CDR3 sequences; over 40% of these occur just once. About 13% of the sample is in the top ten clones. Regarding this clonotype: It lacks a known antigen. Base qualities are not recorded, but no much larger clone differs from it by a single base.

The sequencing sample was made of blood. The V and J segments used are TRBV6-5 and TRBJ1-1, with 7 junctional bases fitting TRBD1. The receptor's source is a male donor in good health, without acne. The DNA reads as follows: TGTGCCAGCAGTTACCCGGGACAGAAGAACACTGAAGCTTTCTTT. Translation gives CASSYPGQKNTEAFF.